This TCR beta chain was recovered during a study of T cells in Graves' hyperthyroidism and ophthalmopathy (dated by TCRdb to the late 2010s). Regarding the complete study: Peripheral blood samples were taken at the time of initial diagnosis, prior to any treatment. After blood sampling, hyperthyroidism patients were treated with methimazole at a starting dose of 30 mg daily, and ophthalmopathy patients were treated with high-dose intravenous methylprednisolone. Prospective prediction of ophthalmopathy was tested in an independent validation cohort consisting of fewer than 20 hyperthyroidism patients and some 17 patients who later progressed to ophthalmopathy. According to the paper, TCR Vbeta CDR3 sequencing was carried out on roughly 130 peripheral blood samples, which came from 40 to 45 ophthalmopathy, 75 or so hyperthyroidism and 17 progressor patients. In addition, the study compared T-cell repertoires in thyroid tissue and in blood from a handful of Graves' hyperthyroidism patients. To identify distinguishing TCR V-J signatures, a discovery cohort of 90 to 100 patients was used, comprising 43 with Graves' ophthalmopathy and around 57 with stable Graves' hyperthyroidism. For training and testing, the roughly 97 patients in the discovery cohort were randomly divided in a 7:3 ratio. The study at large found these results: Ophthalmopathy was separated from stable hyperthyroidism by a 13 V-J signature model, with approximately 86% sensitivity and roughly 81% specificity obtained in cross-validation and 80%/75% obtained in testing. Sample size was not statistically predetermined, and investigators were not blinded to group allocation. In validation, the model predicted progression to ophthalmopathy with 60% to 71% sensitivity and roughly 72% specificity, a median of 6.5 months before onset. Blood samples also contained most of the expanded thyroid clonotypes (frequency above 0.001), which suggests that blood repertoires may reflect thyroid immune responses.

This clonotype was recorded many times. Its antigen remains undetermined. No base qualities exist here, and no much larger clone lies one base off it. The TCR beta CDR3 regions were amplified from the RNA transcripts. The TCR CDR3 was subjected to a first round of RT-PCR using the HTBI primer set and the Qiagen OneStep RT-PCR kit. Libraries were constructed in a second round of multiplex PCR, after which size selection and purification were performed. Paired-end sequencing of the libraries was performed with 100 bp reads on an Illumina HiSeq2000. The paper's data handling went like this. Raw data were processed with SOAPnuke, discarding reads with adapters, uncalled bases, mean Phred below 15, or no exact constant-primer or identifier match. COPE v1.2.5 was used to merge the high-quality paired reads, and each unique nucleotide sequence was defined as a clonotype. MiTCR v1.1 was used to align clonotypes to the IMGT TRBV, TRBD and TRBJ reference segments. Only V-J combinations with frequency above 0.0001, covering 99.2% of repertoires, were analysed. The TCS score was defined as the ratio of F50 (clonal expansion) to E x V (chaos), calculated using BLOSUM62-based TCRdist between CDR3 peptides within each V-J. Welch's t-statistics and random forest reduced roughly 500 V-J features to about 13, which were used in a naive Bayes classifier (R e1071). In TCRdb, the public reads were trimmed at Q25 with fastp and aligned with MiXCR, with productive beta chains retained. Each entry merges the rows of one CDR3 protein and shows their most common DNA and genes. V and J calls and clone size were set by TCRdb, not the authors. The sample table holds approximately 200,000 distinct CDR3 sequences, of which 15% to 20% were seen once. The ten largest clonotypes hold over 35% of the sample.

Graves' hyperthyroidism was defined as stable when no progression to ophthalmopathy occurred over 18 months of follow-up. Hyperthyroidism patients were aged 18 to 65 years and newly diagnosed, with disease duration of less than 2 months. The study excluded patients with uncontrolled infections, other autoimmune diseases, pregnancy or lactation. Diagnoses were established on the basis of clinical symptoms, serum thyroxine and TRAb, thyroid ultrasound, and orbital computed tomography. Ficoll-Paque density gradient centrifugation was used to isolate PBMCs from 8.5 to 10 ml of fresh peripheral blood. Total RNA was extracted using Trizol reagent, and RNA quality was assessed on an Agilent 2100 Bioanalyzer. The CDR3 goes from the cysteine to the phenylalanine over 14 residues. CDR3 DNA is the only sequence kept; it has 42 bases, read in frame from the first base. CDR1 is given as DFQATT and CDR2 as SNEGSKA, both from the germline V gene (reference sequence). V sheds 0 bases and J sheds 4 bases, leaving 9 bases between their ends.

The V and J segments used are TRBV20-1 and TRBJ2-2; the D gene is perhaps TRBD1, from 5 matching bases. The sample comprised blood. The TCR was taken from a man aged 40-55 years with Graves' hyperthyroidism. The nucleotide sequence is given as TGCAGTGCTAGAGATATCAGGGTCACCGGGGAGCTGTTTTTT. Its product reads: CSARDIRVTGELFF.